Shown below are 5 T cell receptor beta chains from a single sample sequenced in a study of blood T cell repertoires in COVID-19. TCRdb keeps only in-frame clones here, not all; method: immunoSEQ multiplex PCR. The data contain under 200,000 clones, approximately 90% of them singletons. Material for sequencing was PBMCs or T cells enriched from blood (not recorded which). The receptors originated from a woman aged 18 to 35 who had recovered from COVID-19.

The CDR3 protein is CASTPDSTRGYTF. DNA of the CDR3: TGTGCCAGCACTCCAGACTCGACGCGTGGCTACACCTTC. The rearrangement joins TRBV12-3 or TRBV12-4 to TRBJ1-2, with unresolved D. This CDR3 contains 13 residues. The V and J ends lost 7 bases and 7 bases respectively, with 16 bases between them.

The chain recombines TRBV6-5 with TRBJ2-2; D might be TRBD2 (5 bases). This CDR3 spans 15 amino acids. CDR1 MNHEY and CDR2 SVGAGI come from the germline V gene. Trimming took 9 bases from V and 0 from J, leaving 14 bases between them. The DNA for the CDR3 is TGTGCCAGGGCCCGTCGGCGGGCGAACACCGGGGAGCTGTTTTTT. As protein: CARARRRANTGELFF.

The chain uses TRBV7-2 and TRBJ2-7; 11 positions match TRBD2. V lost 5 bases and J lost 1; bases outside the gene matches: 4. Germline CDR1 reads SGHTA; CDR2 reads FQGNSA. The CDR3 runs to 15 residues. DNA of the CDR3: TGTGCCAGCAGCCCGCTAGCGGGGGGATCCTACGAGCAGTACTTC. Translated, it gives CASSPLAGGSYEQYF.

The chain links TRBV14 to TRBJ2-1; D remains ambiguous. The CDR3 consists of 13 residues. Trimming stripped 0 bases from V and 6 bases from J, with 6 bases between. Germline V gene sequence: CDR1 SGHDN, CDR2 FVKESK. CDR3 DNA: TGTGCCAGCAGCCAAGACCTAGGCAATGAGCAGTTCTTC. It specifies CASSQDLGNEQFF.

J is TRBJ2-7 and V is TRBV9, with D perhaps TRBD2 (6 bases). The CDR3 spans 15 residues. Trimming cost V 0 bases and J 3 bases, with 13 bases left between them. Germline loops: CDR1 SGDLS, CDR2 YYNGEE. The CDR3 reads CASSVGPLRGYEQYF. The CDR3 region has the DNA TGTGCCAGCAGCGTAGGCCCGCTGCGGGGCTACGAGCAGTACTTC.